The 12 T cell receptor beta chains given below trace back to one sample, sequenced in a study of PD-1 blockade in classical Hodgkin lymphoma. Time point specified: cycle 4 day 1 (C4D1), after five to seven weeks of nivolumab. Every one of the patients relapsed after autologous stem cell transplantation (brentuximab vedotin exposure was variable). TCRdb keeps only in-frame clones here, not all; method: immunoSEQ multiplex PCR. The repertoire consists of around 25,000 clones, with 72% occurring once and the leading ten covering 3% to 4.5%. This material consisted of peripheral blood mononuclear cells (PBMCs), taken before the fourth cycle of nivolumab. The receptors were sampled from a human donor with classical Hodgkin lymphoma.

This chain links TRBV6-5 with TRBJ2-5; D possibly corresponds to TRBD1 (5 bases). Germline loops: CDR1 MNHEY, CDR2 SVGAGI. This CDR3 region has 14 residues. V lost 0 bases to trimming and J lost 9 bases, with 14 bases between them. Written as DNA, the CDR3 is TGTGCCAGCAGTTACTCAAAGGGGCCTCATTCCCAGTACTTC. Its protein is CASSYSKGPHSQYF.

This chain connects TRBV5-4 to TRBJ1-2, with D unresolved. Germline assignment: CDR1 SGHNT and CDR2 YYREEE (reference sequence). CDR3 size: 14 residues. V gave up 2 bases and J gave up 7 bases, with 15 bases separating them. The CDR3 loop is CASSLILDGFGYTF. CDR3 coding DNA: TGTGCCAGCAGCTTAATCTTGGATGGGTTTGGCTACACCTTC.

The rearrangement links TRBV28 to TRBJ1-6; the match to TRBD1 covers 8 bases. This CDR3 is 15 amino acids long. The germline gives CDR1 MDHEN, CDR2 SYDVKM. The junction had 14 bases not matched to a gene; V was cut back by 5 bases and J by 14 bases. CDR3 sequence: CASSPPDRASRTLHF. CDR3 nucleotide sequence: TGTGCCAGCAGTCCCCCGGACAGGGCTTCCCGCACCCTCCACTTT.

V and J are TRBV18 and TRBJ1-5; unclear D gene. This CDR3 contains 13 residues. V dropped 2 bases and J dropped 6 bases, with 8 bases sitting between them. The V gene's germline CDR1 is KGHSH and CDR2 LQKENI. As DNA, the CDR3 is TGTGCCAGCTCACCAGCTTCTGGTCAGCCCCAGCATTTT. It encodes CASSPASGQPQHF.

DNA for the CDR3: TGTGCCAGCAGCCCGTGGACAGGGGAGAACACTGAAGCTTTCTTT. Amino acids: CASSPWTGENTEAFF. The chain has TRBV11-2 and TRBJ1-1; 9 bases are a match to TRBD1. CDR3 length equals 15 residues. V shed 5 bases, J shed 1 base, and the junction held 5 bases outside the gene matches. Germline-derived CDR1 and CDR2 are SGHAT and FQNNGV.

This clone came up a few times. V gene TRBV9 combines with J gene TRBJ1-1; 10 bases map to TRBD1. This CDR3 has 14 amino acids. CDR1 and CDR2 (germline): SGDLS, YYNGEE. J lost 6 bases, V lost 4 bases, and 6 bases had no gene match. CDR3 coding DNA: TGTGCCAGCAGCTCAATGACAGGGGGCCCTGAAGCTTTCTTT. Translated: CASSSMTGGPEAFF.

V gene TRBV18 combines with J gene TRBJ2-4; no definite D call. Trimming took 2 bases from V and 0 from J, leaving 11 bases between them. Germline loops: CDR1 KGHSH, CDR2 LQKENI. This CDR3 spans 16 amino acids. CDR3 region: CASSPVTELAKNIQYF. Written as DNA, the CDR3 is TGTGCCAGCTCACCAGTAACAGAATTAGCCAAAAACATTCAGTACTTC.

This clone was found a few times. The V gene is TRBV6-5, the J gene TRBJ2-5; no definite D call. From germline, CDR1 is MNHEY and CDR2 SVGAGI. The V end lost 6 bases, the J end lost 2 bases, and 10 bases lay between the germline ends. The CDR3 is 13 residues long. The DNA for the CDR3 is TGTGCCAGCAGGAAATCAGCACAAGAGACCCAGTACTTC. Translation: CASRKSAQETQYF.

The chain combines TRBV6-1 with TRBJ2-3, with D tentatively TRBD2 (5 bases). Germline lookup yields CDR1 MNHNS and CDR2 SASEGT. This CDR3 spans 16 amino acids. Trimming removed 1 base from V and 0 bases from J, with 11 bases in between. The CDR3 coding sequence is TGTGCCAGCAGTGAAGGCGTAGGCGGGAGCACAGATACGCAGTATTTT. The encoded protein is CASSEGVGGSTDTQYF.

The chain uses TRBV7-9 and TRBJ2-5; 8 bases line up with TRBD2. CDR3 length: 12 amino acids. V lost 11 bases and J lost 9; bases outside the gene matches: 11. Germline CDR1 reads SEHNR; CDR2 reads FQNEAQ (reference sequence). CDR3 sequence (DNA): TGTGCCGTGGTGCGGGGGGACGGTGCCCAGTACTTC. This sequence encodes CAVVRGDGAQYF.

The CDR3 DNA is TGTGCCAGCAGTTCAGGCTTGTACGAGCAGTACTTC. Its translation is CASSSGLYEQYF. The chain combines TRBV27 with TRBJ2-7; D ambiguous. Germline V gene sequence: CDR1 MNHEY, CDR2 SMNVEV (reference sequence). The germline V and J ends were trimmed by 4 bases and 4 bases, with 8 bases remaining between them. CDR3 length: 12 amino acids.

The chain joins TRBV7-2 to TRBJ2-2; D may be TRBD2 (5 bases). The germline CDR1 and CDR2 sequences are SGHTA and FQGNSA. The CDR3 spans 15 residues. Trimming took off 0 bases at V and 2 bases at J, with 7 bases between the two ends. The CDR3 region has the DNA TGTGCCAGCAGCTTAGCGGGAGCAAACACCGGGGAGCTGTTTTTT. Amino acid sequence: CASSLAGANTGELFF. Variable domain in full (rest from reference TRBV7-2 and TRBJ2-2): GAGVSQSPSNKVTEKGKDVELRCDPISGHTALYWYRQSLGQGLEFLIYFQGNSAPDKSGLPSDRFSAERTGGSVSTLTIQRTQQEDSAVYLCASSLAGANTGELFFGEGSRLTVL.